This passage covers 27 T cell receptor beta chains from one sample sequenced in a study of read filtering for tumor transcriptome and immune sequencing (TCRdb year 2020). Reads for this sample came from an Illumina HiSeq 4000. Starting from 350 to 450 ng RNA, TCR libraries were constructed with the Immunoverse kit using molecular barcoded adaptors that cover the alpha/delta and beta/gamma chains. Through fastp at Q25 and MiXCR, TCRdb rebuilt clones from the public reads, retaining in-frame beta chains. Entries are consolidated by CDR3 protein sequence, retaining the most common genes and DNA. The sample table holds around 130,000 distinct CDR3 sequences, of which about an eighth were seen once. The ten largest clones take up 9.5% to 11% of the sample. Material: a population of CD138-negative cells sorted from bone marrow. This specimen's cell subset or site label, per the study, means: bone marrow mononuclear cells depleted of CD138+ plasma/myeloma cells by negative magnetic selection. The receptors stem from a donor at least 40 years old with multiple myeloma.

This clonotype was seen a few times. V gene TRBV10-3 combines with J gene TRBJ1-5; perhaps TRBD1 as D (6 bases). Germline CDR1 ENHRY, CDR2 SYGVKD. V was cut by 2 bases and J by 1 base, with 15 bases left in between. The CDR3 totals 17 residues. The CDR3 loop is CAISELGGLESNQPQHF. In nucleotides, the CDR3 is TGTGCCATCAGTGAGCTAGGGGGGCTGGAAAGCAATCAGCCCCAGCATTTT.

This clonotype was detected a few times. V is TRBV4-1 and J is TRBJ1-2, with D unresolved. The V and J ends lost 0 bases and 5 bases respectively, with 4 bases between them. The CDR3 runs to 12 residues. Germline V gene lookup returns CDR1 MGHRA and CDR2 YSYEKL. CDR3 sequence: CASSQDTYGYTF. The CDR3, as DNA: TGCGCCAGCAGCCAAGATACGTATGGCTACACCTTC.

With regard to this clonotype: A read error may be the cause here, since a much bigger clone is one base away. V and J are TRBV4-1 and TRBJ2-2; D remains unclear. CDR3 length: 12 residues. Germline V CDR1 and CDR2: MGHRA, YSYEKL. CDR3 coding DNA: TGCGCCGGCAGCCAAGACACCGGGGAGCTGTTTTTT. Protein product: CAGSQDTGELFF.

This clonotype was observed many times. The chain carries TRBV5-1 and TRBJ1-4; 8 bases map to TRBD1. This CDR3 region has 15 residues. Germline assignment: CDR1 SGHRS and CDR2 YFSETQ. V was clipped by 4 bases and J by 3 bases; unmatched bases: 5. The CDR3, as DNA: TGCGCCAGCAGCCCAACGGGACAGGCTAATGAAAAACTGTTTTTT. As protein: CASSPTGQANEKLFF.

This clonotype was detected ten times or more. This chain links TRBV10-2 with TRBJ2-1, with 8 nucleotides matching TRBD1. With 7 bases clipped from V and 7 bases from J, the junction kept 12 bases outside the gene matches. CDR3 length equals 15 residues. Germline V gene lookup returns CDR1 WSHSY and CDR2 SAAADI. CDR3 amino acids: CASTVGTGETNEQFF. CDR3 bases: TGCGCCAGCACCGTTGGGACAGGAGAGACAAATGAGCAGTTCTTC.

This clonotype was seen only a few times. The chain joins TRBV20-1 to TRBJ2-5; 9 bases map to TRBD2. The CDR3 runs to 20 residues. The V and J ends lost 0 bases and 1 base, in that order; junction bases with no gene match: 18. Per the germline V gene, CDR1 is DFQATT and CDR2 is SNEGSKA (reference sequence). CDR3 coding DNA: TGCAGTGCTAGAGAACCGCTCGCGCTGACCGTGCGGGAGGGCCAAGAGACCCAGTACTTC. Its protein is CSAREPLALTVREGQETQYF.

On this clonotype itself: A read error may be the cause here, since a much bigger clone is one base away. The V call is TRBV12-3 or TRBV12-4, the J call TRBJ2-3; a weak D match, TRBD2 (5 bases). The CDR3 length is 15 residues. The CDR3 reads CASRLMGRRTDTRYF. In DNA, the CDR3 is TGTGCCAGCAGACTTATGGGGAGACGCACAGATACGCGGTATTTT.

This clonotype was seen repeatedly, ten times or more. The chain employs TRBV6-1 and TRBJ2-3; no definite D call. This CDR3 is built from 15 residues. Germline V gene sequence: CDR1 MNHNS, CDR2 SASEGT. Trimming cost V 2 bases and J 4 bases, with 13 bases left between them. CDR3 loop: CASSEQAGLADTQYF. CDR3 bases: TGTGCCAGCAGTGAACAAGCAGGTCTAGCAGATACGCAGTATTTT.

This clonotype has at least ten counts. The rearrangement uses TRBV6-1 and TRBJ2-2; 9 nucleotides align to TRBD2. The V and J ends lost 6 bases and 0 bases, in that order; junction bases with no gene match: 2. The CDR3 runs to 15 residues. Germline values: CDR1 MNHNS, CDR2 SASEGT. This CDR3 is CASRIAGANTGELFF. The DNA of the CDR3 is TGTGCCAGCAGGATAGCGGGAGCGAACACCGGGGAGCTGTTTTTT.

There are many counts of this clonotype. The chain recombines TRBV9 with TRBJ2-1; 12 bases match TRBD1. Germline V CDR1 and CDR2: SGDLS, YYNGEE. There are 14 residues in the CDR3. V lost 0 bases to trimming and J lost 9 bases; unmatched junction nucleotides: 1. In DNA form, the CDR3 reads TGTGCCAGCAGCGTAGGGGACAGGGGGCTTGAGCAGTTCTTC. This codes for CASSVGDRGLEQFF. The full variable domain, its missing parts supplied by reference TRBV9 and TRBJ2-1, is DSGVTQTPKHLITATGQRVTLRCSPRSGDLSVYWYQQSLDQGLQFLIQYYNGEERAKGNILERFSAQQFPDLHSELNLSSLELGDSALYFCASSVGDRGLEQFFGPGTRLTVL.

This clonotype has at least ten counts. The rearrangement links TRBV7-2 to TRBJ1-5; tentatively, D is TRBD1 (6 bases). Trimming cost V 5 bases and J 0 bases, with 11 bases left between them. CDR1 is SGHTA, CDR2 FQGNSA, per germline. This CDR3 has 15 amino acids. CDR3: CASSRTADSNQPQHF. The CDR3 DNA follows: TGTGCCAGCAGCCGGACAGCCGATAGCAATCAGCCCCAGCATTTT.

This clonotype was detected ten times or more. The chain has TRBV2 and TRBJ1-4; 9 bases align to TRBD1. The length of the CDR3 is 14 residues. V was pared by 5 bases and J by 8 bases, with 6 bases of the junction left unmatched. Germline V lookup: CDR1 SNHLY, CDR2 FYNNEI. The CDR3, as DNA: TGTGCCAGCAGTCTGGGACAGGGAGAGGAAAAACTGTTTTTT. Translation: CASSLGQGEEKLFF.

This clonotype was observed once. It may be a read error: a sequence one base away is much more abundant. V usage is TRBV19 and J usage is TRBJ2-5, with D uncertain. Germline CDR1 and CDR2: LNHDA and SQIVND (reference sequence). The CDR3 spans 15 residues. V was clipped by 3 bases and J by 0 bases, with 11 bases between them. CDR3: CASSIGARYQETQYF. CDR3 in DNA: TGTGCCAGTAGTATTGGCGCGAGGTACCAAGAGACCCAGTACTTC. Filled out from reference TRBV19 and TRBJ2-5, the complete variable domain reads DGGITQSPKYLFRKEGQNVTLSCEQNLNHDAMYWYRQDPGQGLRLIYYSQIVNDFQKGDIAEGYSVSREKKESFPLTVTSAQKNPTAFYLCASSIGARYQETQYFGPGTRLLVL.

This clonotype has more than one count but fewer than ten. The CDR3 bases are TGTGCCAGCAGCTTAGCCCTACAGAGTATGACCTACGAGCAGTACTTC. It specifies CASSLALQSMTYEQYF. The rearrangement uses TRBV7-8 and TRBJ2-7; unclear D gene. Germline loops: CDR1 SGHVS, CDR2 FQNEAQ. The V and J ends lost 0 bases and 2 bases respectively, with 14 bases between them. The CDR3 spans 16 residues.

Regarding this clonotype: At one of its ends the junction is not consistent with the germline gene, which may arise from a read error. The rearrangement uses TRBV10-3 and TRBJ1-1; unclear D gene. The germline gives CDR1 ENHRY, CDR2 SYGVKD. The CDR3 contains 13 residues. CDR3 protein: CAVSARVDTEAFF. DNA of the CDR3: TGTGCCGTCAGCGCCCGGGTTGACACTGAAGCTTTCTTT.

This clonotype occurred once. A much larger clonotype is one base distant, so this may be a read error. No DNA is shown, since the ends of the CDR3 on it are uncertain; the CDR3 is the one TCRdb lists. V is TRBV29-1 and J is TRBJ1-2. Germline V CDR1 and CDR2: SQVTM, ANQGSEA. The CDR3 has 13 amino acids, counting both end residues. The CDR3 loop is CSSSLAGDYGCTF.

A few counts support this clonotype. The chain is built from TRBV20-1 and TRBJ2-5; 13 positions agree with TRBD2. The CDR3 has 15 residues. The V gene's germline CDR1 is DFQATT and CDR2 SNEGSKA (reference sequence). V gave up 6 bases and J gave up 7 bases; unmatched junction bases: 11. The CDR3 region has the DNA TGCAGTGCAGATGGACGGACTAGCGGGAGCGGGACCCAGTACTTC. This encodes CSADGRTSGSGTQYF.

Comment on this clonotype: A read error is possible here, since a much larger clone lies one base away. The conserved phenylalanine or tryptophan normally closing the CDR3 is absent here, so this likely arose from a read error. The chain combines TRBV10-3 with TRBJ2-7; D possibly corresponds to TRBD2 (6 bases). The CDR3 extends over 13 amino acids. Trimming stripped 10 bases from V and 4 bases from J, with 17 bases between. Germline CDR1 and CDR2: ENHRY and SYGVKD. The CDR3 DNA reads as TGTGCCAAAGAAGCGGGCGGTGGGTACGAGCAGTACCTC. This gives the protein CAKEAGGGYEQYL.

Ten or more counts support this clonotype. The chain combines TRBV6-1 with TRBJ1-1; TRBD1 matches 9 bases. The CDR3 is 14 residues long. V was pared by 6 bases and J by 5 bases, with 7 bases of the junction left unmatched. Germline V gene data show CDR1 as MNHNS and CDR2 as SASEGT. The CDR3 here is CASRGTGQGTEAFF. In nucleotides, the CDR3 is TGTGCCAGCAGGGGGACGGGACAGGGAACTGAAGCTTTCTTT.

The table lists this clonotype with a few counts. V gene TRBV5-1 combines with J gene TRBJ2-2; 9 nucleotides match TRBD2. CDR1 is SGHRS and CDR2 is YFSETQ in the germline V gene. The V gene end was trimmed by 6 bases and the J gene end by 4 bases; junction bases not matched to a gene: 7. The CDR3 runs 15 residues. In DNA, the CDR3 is TGCGCCAGCACACCGGGACTAGCAATCACCGGGGAGCTGTTTTTT. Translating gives CASTPGLAITGELFF.

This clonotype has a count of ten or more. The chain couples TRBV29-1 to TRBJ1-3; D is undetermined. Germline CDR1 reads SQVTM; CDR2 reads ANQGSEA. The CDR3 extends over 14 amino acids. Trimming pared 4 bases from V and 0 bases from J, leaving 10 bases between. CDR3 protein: CSVGGSSSGNTIYF. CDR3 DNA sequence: TGCAGCGTTGGTGGCAGCAGCTCTGGAAACACCATATATTTT.

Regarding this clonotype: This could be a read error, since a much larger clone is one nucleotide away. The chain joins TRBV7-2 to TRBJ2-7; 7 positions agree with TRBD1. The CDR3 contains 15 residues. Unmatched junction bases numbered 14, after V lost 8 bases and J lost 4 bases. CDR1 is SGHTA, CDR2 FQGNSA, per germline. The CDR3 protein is CASCPQTGFEYEQYF. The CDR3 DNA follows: TGTGCCAGCTGCCCCCAGACAGGGTTTGAGTACGAGCAGTACTTC.

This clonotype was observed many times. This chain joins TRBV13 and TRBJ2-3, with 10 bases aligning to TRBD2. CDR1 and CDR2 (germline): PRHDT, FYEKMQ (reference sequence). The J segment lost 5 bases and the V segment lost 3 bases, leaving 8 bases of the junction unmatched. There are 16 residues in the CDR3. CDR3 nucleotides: TGTGCCAGCAGCTTGATAGCGGGAGGCGATAAAGATACGCAGTATTTT. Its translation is CASSLIAGGDKDTQYF. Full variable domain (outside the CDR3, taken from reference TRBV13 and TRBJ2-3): AAGVIQSPRHLIKEKRETATLKCYPIPRHDTVYWYQQGPGQDPQFLISFYEKMQSDKGSIPDRFSAQQFSDYHSELNMSSLELGDSALYFCASSLIAGGDKDTQYFGPGTRLTVL.

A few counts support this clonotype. The CDR3 is CASSPGTSGINNEQFF. The CDR3 DNA is TGTGCCAGCAGCCCAGGCACTAGCGGGATAAACAATGAGCAGTTCTTC. The chain joins TRBV11-3 to TRBJ2-1; 10 nucleotides agree with TRBD2. CDR1 and CDR2 (germline): SGHNT, YENEEA. J gave up 5 bases and V 5 bases, and 9 bases lay outside the gene matches. The CDR3 extends over 16 amino acids.

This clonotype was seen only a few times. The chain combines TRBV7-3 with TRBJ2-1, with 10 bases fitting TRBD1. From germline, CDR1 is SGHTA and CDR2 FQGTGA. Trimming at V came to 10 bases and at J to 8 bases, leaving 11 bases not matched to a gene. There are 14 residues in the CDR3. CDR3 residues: CATARRDRGDEQFF. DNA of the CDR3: TGTGCCACCGCACGACGGGACAGGGGTGATGAGCAGTTCTTC.

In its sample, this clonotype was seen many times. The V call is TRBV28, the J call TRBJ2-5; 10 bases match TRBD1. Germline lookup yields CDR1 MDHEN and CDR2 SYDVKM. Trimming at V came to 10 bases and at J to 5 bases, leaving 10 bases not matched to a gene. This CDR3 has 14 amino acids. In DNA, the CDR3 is TGTGCCACCACCCGGGACAGGGGATGGGAGACCCAGTACTTC. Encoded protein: CATTRDRGWETQYF.

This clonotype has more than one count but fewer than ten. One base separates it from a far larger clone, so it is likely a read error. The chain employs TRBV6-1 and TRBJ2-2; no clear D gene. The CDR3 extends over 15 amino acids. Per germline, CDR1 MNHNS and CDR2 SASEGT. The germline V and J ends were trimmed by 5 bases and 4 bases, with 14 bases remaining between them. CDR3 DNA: TGTGCCAGCAGTTATCGTCCGATCCTCACCGGGGAGCTGTTTTTT. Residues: CASSYRPILTGELFF.